The T cell receptor beta chain under discussion was sequenced for a study of T cell clonotyping in hematopoietic cell transplantation. Findings of the study overall: Without cell sorting, CD4 versus CD8 contributions remain unresolved. After transplant, recipient diversity fell while pathologically expanded clonotypes grew through day 180. Higher Inverse Simpson Index values in graft donor and pretransplant recipient predicted broader posttransplant TCR diversity.

As for this clone: Its antigen is undetermined.

The protocol was immunoSEQ multiplex PCR, while the TCRdb copy is restricted to in-frame clones and leaves out a portion. The repertoire consists of 29,000 or so clones, with 92% occurring once and the leading ten covering roughly 10%. The germline V gene encodes CDR1 LGHNA and CDR2 YNFKEQ. The V gene lost 6 bases and the J gene lost 3 bases, with 10 bases spanning the gap. This CDR3 contains 13 residues. Recipients were bled about 28 days pretransplant and at posttransplant days 30, 100, 180. The source is a female patient aged 50-59 years who had an allogeneic stem cell transplant from a related donor, so the T cells may come from the graft donor. Some clones in this sample may be carry-over from other donors' samples. The sequencing here drew on PBMCs, taken 100 days after allogeneic stem cell transplant. V is TRBV4-2 and J is TRBJ2-3, with a tentative D call TRBD1 (6 bases). The DNA for the CDR3 is TGTGCCAGCAGTCCTACAGGGACAGATACGCAGTATTTT. As protein: CASSPTGTDTQYF.